One and the same sample provided the 5 T cell receptor beta chains below, sequenced in a study of T cells in Graves' hyperthyroidism and ophthalmopathy (dated by TCRdb to about 2019). Library prep was done by multiplex PCR. Sequencer: Illumina HiSeq 2000. Amplification of TCR beta CDR3 regions was carried out from RNA transcripts. The first round of RT-PCR for the TCR CDR3 was performed with the HTBI primer set and the Qiagen OneStep RT-PCR kit. TCRdb trimmed public reads at Q25 via fastp, called clones via MiXCR and kept in-frame beta chains. Rows are combined by CDR3 protein, so each entry shows the most common genes and DNA. A total of fewer than 400,000 distinct CDR3 sequences appear in this sample, around 17% of them only once. Around a third of the sample comes from the top ten. The sequencing input was blood. The receptors shown here come from a man in his thirties or forties with Graves' hyperthyroidism.

This clonotype was seen only a few times. The chain couples TRBV6-1 to TRBJ1-2, with 7 bases lining up with TRBD1. V shed 11 bases, J shed 0 bases, and the junction held 9 bases outside the gene matches. The CDR3 loop spans 14 amino acids. Germline assignment: CDR1 MNHNS and CDR2 SASEGT. The DNA for the CDR3 is TGTGCCCCCAGGGGGGGGCCAGCTAACTATGGCTACACCTTC. The encoded protein is CAPRGGPANYGYTF.

This clonotype was seen at least ten times. The V gene is TRBV11-3, the J gene TRBJ2-2; TRBD1 matches 9 bases. The ends lost 5 bases at V and 1 base at J; junction bases unmatched: 5. The CDR3 has 16 amino acids. Germline assignment: CDR1 SGHNT and CDR2 YENEEA. CDR3 protein: CASSEQGALNTGELFF. CDR3 coding DNA: TGTGCCAGCAGCGAACAGGGGGCGCTGAACACCGGGGAGCTGTTTTTT.

The sample holds many counts of this clonotype. The chain joins TRBV19 to TRBJ1-1; possible D gene TRBD1, 5 bases. The length of the CDR3 is 16 residues. Per the germline V gene, CDR1 is LNHDA and CDR2 is SQIVND (reference sequence). V was clipped by 5 bases and J by 4 bases, with 20 bases between them. CDR3 loop: CASSQREGTGGTEAFF. In DNA form, the CDR3 reads TGTGCCAGTAGTCAAAGGGAAGGTACTGGGGGCACTGAAGCTTTCTTT.

This clonotype has at least ten counts. The rearrangement links TRBV2 to TRBJ2-2; a weak D match, TRBD2 (5 bases). The V end lost 2 bases, the J end lost 1 base, and 11 bases lay between the germline ends. Looked up from germline, CDR1 is SNHLY and CDR2 is FYNNEI. The CDR3 sequence is 16 residues long. This CDR3 reads CASSERSGLNTGELFF. The CDR3 coding sequence is TGTGCCAGCAGTGAAAGGAGTGGACTGAACACCGGGGAGCTGTTTTTT.

This clonotype occurred once. The V call is TRBV9, the J call TRBJ1-1; perhaps TRBD1 as D (5 bases). Germline values: CDR1 SGDLS, CDR2 YYNGEE. The CDR3 is made up of 13 amino acids. Trimming removed 0 bases at V and 7 bases at J, with 10 bases between. The CDR3 reads CASSVASGSEAFF. The CDR3 coding sequence is TGTGCCAGCAGCGTAGCTTCAGGGAGTGAAGCTTTCTTT.